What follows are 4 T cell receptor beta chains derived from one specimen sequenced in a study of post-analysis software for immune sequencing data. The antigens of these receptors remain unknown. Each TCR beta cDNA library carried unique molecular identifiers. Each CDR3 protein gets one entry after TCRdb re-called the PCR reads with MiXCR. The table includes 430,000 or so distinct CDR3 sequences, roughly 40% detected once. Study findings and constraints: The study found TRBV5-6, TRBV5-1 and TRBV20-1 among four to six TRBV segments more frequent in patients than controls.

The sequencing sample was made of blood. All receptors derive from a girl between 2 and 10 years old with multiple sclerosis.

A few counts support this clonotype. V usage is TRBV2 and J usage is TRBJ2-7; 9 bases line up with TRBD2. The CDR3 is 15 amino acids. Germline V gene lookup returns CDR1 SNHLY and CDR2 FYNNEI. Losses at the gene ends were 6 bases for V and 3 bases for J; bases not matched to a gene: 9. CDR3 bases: TGTGCCAGCAGGGCGTCTAGCGGGGTCATCTACGAGCAGTACTTC. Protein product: CASRASSGVIYEQYF.

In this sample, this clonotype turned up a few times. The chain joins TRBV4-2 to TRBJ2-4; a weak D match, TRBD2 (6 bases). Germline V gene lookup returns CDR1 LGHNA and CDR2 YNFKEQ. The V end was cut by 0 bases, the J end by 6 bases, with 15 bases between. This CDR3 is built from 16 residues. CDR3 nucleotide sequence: TGTGCCAGCAGCCAAGATCTCTCGGGAGTGGGAAACATTCAGTACTTC. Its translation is CASSQDLSGVGNIQYF.

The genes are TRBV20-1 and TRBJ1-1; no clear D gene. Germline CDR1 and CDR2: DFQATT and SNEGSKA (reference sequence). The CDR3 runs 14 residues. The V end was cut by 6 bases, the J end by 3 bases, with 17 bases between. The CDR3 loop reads CSAPTPPGDTEAFF. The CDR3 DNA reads TGCAGTGCACCGACACCTCCGGGAGACACTGAAGCTTTCTTT.

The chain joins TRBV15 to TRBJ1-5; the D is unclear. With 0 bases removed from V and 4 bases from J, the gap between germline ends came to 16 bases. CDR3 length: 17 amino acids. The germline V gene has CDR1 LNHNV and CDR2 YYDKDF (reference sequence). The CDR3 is CATSREPWAGKNQPQHF. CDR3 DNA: TGTGCCACCAGCAGAGAACCTTGGGCAGGTAAAAATCAGCCCCAGCATTTT.